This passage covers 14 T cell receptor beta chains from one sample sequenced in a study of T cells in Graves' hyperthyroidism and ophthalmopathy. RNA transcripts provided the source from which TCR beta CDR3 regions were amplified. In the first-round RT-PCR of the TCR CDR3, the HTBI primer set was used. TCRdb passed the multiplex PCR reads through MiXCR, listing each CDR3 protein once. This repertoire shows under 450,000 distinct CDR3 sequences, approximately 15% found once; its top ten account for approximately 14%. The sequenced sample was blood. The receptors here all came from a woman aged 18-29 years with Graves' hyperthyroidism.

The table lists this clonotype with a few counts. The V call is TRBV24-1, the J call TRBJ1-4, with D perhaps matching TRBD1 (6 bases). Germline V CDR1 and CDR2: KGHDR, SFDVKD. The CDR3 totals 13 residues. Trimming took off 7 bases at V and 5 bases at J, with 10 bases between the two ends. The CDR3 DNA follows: TGTGCCACCAGCCGGACAGAGAATGAAAAACTGTTTTTT. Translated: CATSRTENEKLFF.

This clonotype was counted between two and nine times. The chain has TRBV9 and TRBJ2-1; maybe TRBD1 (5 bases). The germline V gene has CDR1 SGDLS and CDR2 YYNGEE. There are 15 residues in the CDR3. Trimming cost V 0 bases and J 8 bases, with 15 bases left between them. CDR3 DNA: TGTGCCAGCAGCGTAGATCTTGGGGCCGGCGATGAGCAGTTCTTC. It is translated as CASSVDLGAGDEQFF.

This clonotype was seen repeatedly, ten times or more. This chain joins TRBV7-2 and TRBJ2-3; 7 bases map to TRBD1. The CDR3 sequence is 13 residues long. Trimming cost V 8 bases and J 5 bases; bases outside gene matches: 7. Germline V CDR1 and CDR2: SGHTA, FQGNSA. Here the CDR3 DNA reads TGTGCCAGCGCCTCCAACAGGGGAGATACGCAGTATTTT. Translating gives CASASNRGDTQYF. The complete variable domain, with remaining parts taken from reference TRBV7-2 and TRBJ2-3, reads GAGVSQSPSNKVTEKGKDVELRCDPISGHTALYWYRQSLGQGLEFLIYFQGNSAPDKSGLPSDRFSAERTGGSVSTLTIQRTQQEDSAVYLCASASNRGDTQYFGPGTRLTVL.

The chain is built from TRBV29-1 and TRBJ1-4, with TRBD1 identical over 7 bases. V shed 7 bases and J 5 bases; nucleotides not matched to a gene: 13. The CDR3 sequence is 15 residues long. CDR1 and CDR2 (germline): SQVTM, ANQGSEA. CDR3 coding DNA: TGCAGCGCGACAGGGAGGGGTGGTGGGAATGAAAAACTGTTTTTT. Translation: CSATGRGGGNEKLFF. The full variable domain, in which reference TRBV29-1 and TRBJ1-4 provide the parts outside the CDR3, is SAVISQKPSRDICQRGTSLTIQCQVDSQVTMMFWYRQQPGQSLTLIATANQGSEATYESGFVIDKFPISRPNLTFSTLTVSNMSPEDSSIYLCSATGRGGGNEKLFFGSGTQLSVL.

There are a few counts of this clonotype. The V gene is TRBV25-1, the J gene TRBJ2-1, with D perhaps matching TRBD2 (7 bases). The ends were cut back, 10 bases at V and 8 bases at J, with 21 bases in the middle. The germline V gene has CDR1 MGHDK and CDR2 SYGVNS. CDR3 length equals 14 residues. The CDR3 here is CAIIRGEGPYEQFF. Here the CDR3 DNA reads TGTGCCATCATTAGGGGGGAGGGCCCTTATGAGCAGTTCTTC.

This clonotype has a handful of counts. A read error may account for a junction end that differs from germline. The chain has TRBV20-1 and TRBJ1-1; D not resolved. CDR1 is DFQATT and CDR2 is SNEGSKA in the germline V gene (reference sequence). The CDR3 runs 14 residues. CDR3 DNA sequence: TGCAGTGCTAGTACCTATAGGCTAAACACTGAAGCTTCCTTT. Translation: CSASTYRLNTEASF.

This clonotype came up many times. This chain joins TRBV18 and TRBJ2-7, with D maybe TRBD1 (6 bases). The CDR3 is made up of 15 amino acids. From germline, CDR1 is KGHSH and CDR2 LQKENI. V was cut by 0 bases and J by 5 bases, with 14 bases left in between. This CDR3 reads CASSPPNQGINEQYF. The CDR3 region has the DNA TGTGCCAGCTCACCACCGAACCAGGGGATCAACGAGCAGTACTTC.

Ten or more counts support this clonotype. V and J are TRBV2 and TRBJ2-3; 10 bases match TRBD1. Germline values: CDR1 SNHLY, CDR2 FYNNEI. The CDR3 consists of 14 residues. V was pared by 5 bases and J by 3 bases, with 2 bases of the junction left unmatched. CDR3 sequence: CASSWDRGTDTQYF. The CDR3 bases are TGTGCCAGCAGTTGGGACAGGGGTACAGATACGCAGTATTTT.

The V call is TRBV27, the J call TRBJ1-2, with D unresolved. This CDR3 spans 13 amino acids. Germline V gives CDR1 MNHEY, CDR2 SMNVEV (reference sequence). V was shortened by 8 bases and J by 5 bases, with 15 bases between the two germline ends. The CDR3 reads CASALTVGYGYTF. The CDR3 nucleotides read TGTGCCAGCGCGCTCACTGTGGGGTATGGCTACACCTTC.

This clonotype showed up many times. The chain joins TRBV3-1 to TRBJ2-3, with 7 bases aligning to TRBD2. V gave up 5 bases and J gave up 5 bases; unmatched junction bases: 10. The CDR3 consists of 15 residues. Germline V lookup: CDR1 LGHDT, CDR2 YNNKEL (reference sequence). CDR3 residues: CASSSQGAGVDTQYF. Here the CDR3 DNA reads TGTGCCAGCAGCTCCCAGGGCGCGGGAGTAGATACGCAGTATTTT.

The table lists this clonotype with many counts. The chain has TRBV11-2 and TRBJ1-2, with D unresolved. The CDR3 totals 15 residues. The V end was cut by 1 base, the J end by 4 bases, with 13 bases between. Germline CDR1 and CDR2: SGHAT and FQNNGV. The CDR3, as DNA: TGTGCCAGCAGCTTAGGCGGCCACCGTCGCTATGGCTACACCTTC. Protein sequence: CASSLGGHRRYGYTF.

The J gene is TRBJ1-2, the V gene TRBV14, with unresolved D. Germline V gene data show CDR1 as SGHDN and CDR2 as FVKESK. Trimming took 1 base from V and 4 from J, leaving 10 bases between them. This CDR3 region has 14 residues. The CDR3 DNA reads TGTGCCAGCAGCCAAGGACTGAAATCCTATGGCTACACCTTC. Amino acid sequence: CASSQGLKSYGYTF.

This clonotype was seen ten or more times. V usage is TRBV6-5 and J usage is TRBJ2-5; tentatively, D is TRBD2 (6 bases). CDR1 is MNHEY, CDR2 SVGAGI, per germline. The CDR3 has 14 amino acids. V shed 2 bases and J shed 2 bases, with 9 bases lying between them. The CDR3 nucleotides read TGTGCCAGCAGTTACGGCGGGACTCAAGAGACCCAGTACTTC. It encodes CASSYGGTQETQYF.

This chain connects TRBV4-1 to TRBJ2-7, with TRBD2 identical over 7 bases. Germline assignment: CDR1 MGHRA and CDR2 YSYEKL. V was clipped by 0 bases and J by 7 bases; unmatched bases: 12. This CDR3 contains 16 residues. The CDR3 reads CASSQEGVAGVAEQYF. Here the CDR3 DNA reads TGCGCCAGCAGCCAAGAGGGGGTGGCGGGAGTGGCTGAGCAGTACTTC.